The sequence of this T cell receptor beta chain was determined in a study of blood T cell repertoires in COVID-19. Study summary: Some COVID-19 samples were acute and others convalescent; all came from the United States, Italy and Spain. Nucleic acid was either cDNA or gDNA, and it came from T cells, B-cell-depleted T cells, or PBMCs.

One Seattle source followed patients from active infection through their disease course. Trimming took off 3 bases at V and 2 bases at J, with 15 bases between the two ends. Germline CDR1 reads SGHTA; CDR2 reads FQGNSA. The CDR3 is 16 amino acids. Authors' methods: Reference gene primer amplification gave estimated nucleated cell counts. Clones were sequenced by immunoSEQ multiplex PCR, and TCRdb holds only the in-frame ones, with some missing. That table is the source of V, J and clone size, and D and trimming were worked out from the DNA. The sample lists approximately 200,000 clones, approximately 90% occurring once.

The sample taken for sequencing was peripheral blood. The rearrangement links TRBV7-2 to TRBJ2-3; a weak D match, TRBD1 (6 bases). This receptor was identified in a man aged 25 to 40 with COVID-19, enrolled during active disease. The CDR3 region is CASSFRQAPDTDTQYF. CDR3 sequence (DNA): TGTGCCAGCAGCTTCCGACAGGCCCCAGACACAGATACGCAGTATTTT.